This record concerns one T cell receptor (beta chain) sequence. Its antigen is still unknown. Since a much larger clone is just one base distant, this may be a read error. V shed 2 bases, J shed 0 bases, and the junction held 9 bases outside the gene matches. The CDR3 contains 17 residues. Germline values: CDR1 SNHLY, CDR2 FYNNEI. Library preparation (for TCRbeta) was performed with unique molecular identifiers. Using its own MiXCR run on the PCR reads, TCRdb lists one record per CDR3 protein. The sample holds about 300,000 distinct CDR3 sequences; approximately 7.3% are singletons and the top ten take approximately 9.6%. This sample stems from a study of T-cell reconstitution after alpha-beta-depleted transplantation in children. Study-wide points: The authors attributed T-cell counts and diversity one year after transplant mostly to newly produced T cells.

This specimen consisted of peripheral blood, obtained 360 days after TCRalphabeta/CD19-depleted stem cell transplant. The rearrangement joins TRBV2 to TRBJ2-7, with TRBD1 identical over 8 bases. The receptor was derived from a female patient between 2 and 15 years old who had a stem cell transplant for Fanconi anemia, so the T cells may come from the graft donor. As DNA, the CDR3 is TGTGCCAGCAGTGAACCCCCAACAGGGGGGAACTCCTACGAGCAGTACTTC. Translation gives CASSEPPTGGNSYEQYF.